The 26 T cell receptor beta chains listed next were all sequenced from one sample in a study of T cell repertoires in cytomegalovirus infection. The antigens for these receptors are not known. One entry per CDR3 protein, called by TCRdb with MiXCR from the reads. The table has under 450,000 distinct CDR3 sequences, roughly a third seen once. Here the sequenced sample was cultured PBMCs, taken from culture after CMV antigen stimulation. The receptors stem from a human donor in good health (CMV status not recorded). Some clones in this sample may be carry-over from other donors' samples.

This clonotype was seen a few times. The genes are TRBV20-1 and TRBJ1-1; TRBD1 might be the D (5 bases). With 6 bases removed from V and 3 bases from J, the gap between germline ends came to 17 bases. Germline V lookup: CDR1 DFQATT, CDR2 SNEGSKA (reference sequence). This CDR3 is 14 amino acids long. The CDR3, as DNA: TGCAGTGCCGCTGCTCGGATCAGGGACACTGAAGCTTTCTTT. It is translated as CSAAARIRDTEAFF.

The chain uses TRBV20-1 and TRBJ1-1; no clear D gene. V gave up 2 bases and J gave up 10 bases, with 11 bases separating them. Germline CDR1 reads DFQATT; CDR2 reads SNEGSKA (reference sequence). The CDR3 has 11 amino acids. The CDR3 bases are TGCAGTGCTAGAAGTTCATCTGGAGCTTTCTTT. This codes for CSARSSSGAFF.

This clonotype came up once. The chain uses TRBV12-3 or TRBV12-4 and TRBJ2-7; D may be TRBD1 (6 bases). The V end lost 2 bases, the J end lost 6 bases, and 14 bases lay between the germline ends. The CDR3 totals 14 residues. CDR3 sequence: CASSLLVGGREQYV. DNA for the CDR3: TGTGCCAGCAGTTTACTTGTAGGGGGACGCGAGCAGTACGTC.

This chain uses TRBV4-3 with TRBJ2-3; 7 bases are shared with TRBD2. Germline loops: CDR1 LGHNA, CDR2 YSLEER. The CDR3 sequence is 16 residues long. V lost 1 base to trimming and J lost 0 bases; unmatched junction nucleotides: 4. CDR3 DNA sequence: TGCGCCAGCAGCCAAGGGGCTAGCGGCAGCACAGATACGCAGTATTTT. Translation: CASSQGASGSTDTQYF.

This rearrangement joins TRBV6-5 to TRBJ1-1, with D perhaps TRBD1 (6 bases). CDR3 length: 15 amino acids. Germline CDR1 reads MNHEY; CDR2 reads SVGAGI. V dropped 8 bases and J dropped 4 bases, with 20 bases sitting between them. The CDR3 is CASGPLAGVRTEAFF. In nucleotides, the CDR3 is TGTGCCAGCGGACCTCTCGCAGGGGTGCGCACTGAAGCTTTCTTT.

V gene TRBV2 combines with J gene TRBJ2-1, with 11 nucleotides matching TRBD2. The CDR3 contains 16 residues. From germline, CDR1 is SNHLY and CDR2 FYNNEI. V trimming: 7 bases; J trimming: 3 bases; junction bases outside the gene matches: 8. CDR3 sequence: CASKLPGLAVYNEQFF. The CDR3 DNA follows: TGTGCCAGCAAACTTCCGGGACTAGCGGTCTACAATGAGCAGTTCTTC.

This clonotype has just a few counts. V gene TRBV7-2 combines with J gene TRBJ2-3; D is unclear. V was clipped by 5 bases and J by 2 bases, with 5 bases between them. Germline CDR1 is SGHTA and CDR2 is FQGNSA. The CDR3 length is 12 residues. The DNA for the CDR3 is TGTGCCAGCAGCAAATACACAGATACGCAGTATTTT. Residues: CASSKYTDTQYF.

The chain employs TRBV27 and TRBJ2-2; D might be TRBD1 (6 bases). V lost 5 bases to trimming and J lost 5 bases, with 18 bases between them. The CDR3 runs 16 residues. Germline V gene lookup returns CDR1 MNHEY and CDR2 SMNVEV (reference sequence). CDR3 DNA: TGTGCCAGCAGTGGATGGGGCCTAGGGGGAACCGGGGAGCTGTTTTTT. It encodes CASSGWGLGGTGELFF.

The rearrangement links TRBV29-1 to TRBJ2-3, with 16 bases lining up with TRBD2. Germline CDR1 is SQVTM and CDR2 is ANQGSEA. This CDR3 spans 16 amino acids. J gave up 6 bases and V 5 bases, and 8 bases lay outside the gene matches. Written as DNA, the CDR3 is TGCAGCGTTAAAGGGACTAGCGGGAGGGCCGGGGATACGCAGTATTTT. Translating it yields CSVKGTSGRAGDTQYF.

V usage is TRBV14 and J usage is TRBJ1-5; D is unresolved. The V end was cut by 1 base, the J end by 7 bases, with 8 bases between. The CDR3 is made up of 13 amino acids. The germline V gene has CDR1 SGHDN and CDR2 FVKESK. Here the CDR3 DNA reads TGTGCCAGCAGCCAAGGACTCAGGCAGCCCCAGCATTTT. It specifies CASSQGLRQPQHF.

The chain couples TRBV6-1 to TRBJ1-6, with TRBD1 matching over 8 bases. The germline V gene has CDR1 MNHNS and CDR2 SASEGT. V gave up 6 bases and J gave up 13 bases; unmatched junction bases: 11. This CDR3 spans 14 amino acids. CDR3 sequence (DNA): TGTGCCAGCAGCAAGACAGGGGCCTTGGAGCCCCTCCACTTT. This codes for CASSKTGALEPLHF.

Only a few counts were recorded for this clonotype. The chain combines TRBV6-2 or TRBV6-3 with TRBJ2-5; D is uncertain. Trimming removed 5 bases from V and 0 bases from J, with 10 bases in between. Germline-derived CDR1 and CDR2 are MNHEY and SVGEGT. This CDR3 contains 14 residues. The CDR3 loop is CASSPVDYQETQYF. The CDR3, as DNA: TGTGCCAGCAGTCCGGTTGACTACCAAGAGACCCAGTACTTC.

The chain recombines TRBV9 with TRBJ2-2; 9 positions agree with TRBD2. The V gene end was trimmed by 3 bases and the J gene end by 1 base; junction bases not matched to a gene: 10. The CDR3 has 18 residues. In germline, CDR1 is SGDLS, CDR2 YYNGEE. The CDR3 DNA reads as TGTGCCAGCAGCGCCTCCGGGACTAGCTTCGTGAACACCGGGGAGCTGTTTTTT. Encoded protein: CASSASGTSFVNTGELFF.

This chain joins TRBV3-1 and TRBJ2-1, with 8 bases identical to TRBD2. Germline CDR1 LGHDT, CDR2 YNNKEL (reference sequence). J gave up 2 bases and V 5 bases, and 5 bases lay outside the gene matches. CDR3 length equals 15 residues. The CDR3 region is CASSETSVTYNEQFF. The CDR3 bases are TGTGCCAGCAGCGAGACTAGCGTCACCTACAATGAGCAGTTCTTC.

The table lists this clonotype with a few counts. This sequence joins TRBV6-2 or TRBV6-3 and TRBJ2-3; D tentatively reads TRBD1 or TRBD2 (5 bases each). The germline CDR1 and CDR2 sequences are MNHEY and SVGEGT. This CDR3 has 14 amino acids. With 6 bases removed from V and 8 bases from J, the gap between germline ends came to 18 bases. This CDR3 reads CASSAGTLLVTQYF. As DNA, the CDR3 is TGTGCCAGCAGCGCCGGGACCCTCCTGGTTACGCAGTATTTT.

The chain is built from TRBV2 and TRBJ2-1; D remains unclear. This CDR3 region has 14 residues. With 1 base removed from V and 1 base from J, the gap between germline ends came to 5 bases. Germline CDR1 SNHLY, CDR2 FYNNEI. CDR3 DNA: TGTGCCAGCAGTGAAGTGTTTTCCTACAATGAGCAGTTCTTC. This sequence encodes CASSEVFSYNEQFF.

The chain employs TRBV19 and TRBJ1-5; maybe TRBD1 (5 bases). V lost 2 bases, J lost 7 bases, and 6 bases lay in between. Germline V lookup: CDR1 LNHDA, CDR2 SQIVND (reference sequence). This CDR3 region has 12 residues. The CDR3: CASSIRGQPQHF. In DNA form, the CDR3 reads TGTGCCAGTAGTATAAGGGGACAGCCCCAGCATTTT.

This clonotype has just a few counts. This chain uses TRBV7-9 with TRBJ2-7, with TRBD1 as a possible D gene (5 bases). CDR3 length: 13 residues. Trimming shortened V by 1 base and J by 6 bases, and 10 bases separated the two germline ends. Germline lookup yields CDR1 SEHNR and CDR2 FQNEAQ (reference sequence). The CDR3 protein is CASSLGSGFEQYV. In DNA form, the CDR3 reads TGTGCCAGCAGCTTAGGATCAGGGTTCGAGCAGTACGTC.

This clonotype has only one observation. This sequence joins TRBV18 and TRBJ2-1, with TRBD2 matching over 9 bases. The CDR3 totals 16 residues. From germline, CDR1 is KGHSH and CDR2 LQKENI. V gave up 0 bases and J gave up 7 bases; unmatched junction bases: 7. CDR3 sequence reads: CASSPPSTSGRNEQFF. In nucleotides, the CDR3 is TGTGCCAGCTCACCACCGAGCACTAGCGGGCGGAATGAGCAGTTCTTC.

The genes are TRBV6-2 or TRBV6-3 and TRBJ2-1; 8 bases align to TRBD2. The V gene's germline CDR1 is MNHEY and CDR2 SVGEGT. CDR3 length: 19 residues. V lost 5 bases and J lost 6; bases outside the gene matches: 21. CDR3 amino acids: CASSPTRLAGGGIGNEQFF. CDR3 DNA: TGTGCCAGCAGTCCGACGCGGCTAGCGGGCGGAGGTATTGGCAATGAGCAGTTCTTC.

CDR3 nucleotide sequence: TGTGCCAGCAGCCCGGTGGTGGGGGGCACTGAAGCTTTCTTT. Translated: CASSPVVGGTEAFF. The V and J genes are TRBV7-3 and TRBJ1-1, with D perhaps TRBD1 (5 bases). Looked up from germline, CDR1 is SGHTA and CDR2 is FQGTGA. This CDR3 contains 14 residues. V gave up 5 bases and J gave up 4 bases, with 14 bases separating them. The variable domain in full, completed from reference TRBV7-3 and TRBJ1-1, reads GAGVSQTPSNKVTEKGKYVELRCDPISGHTALYWYRQSLGQGPEFLIYFQGTGAADDSGLPNDRFFAVRPEGSVSTLKIQRTERGDSAVYLCASSPVVGGTEAFFGQGTRLTVV.

A few counts support this clonotype. J is TRBJ1-1 and V is TRBV19; D gene uncertain. This CDR3 has 13 amino acids. Germline lookup yields CDR1 LNHDA and CDR2 SQIVND (reference sequence). V lost 7 bases and J lost 8, with 17 bases in between. The CDR3 sequence: CASNPAQSPEAFF. The CDR3 bases are TGTGCCAGTAACCCAGCCCAGTCCCCCGAAGCTTTCTTT. Full variable domain (outside the CDR3, taken from reference TRBV19 and TRBJ1-1): DGGITQSPKYLFRKEGQNVTLSCEQNLNHDAMYWYRQDPGQGLRLIYYSQIVNDFQKGDIAEGYSVSREKKESFPLTVTSAQKNPTAFYLCASNPAQSPEAFFGQGTRLTVV.

V and J are TRBV5-1 and TRBJ1-5; D unresolved. The germline gives CDR1 SGHRS, CDR2 YFSETQ. This CDR3 has 14 residues. Trimming took off 3 bases at V and 1 base at J, with 8 bases between the two ends. CDR3 sequence reads: CASSSGDSNQPQHF. The CDR3, as DNA: TGCGCCAGCAGCTCGGGAGACAGCAATCAGCCCCAGCATTTT.

The genes are TRBV7-2 and TRBJ2-3, with 9 nucleotides matching TRBD2. J gave up 2 bases and V 1 base, and 4 bases lay outside the gene matches. Germline loops: CDR1 SGHTA, CDR2 FQGNSA. The CDR3 covers 16 residues. This CDR3 is CASSLGTSEATDTQYF. CDR3 sequence (DNA): TGTGCCAGCAGCTTAGGGACTAGCGAGGCCACAGATACGCAGTATTTT.

This chain joins TRBV27 and TRBJ2-7; D is perhaps TRBD2 (5 bases). The germline V gene encodes CDR1 MNHEY and CDR2 SMNVEV (reference sequence). The CDR3 loop spans 13 amino acids. The V end was cut by 4 bases, the J end by 0 bases, with 7 bases between. The CDR3 region is CASSSGDSYEQYF. CDR3 DNA: TGTGCCAGCAGTTCCGGGGACTCCTACGAGCAGTACTTC.

This chain links TRBV6-1 with TRBJ2-7; D is perhaps TRBD1 (6 bases). The CDR3 has 13 residues. Germline CDR1 reads MNHNS; CDR2 reads SASEGT. Trimming took 7 bases from V and 1 from J, leaving 11 bases between them. CDR3 DNA: TGTGCCAGCAAAGACAGGCAATCCTACGAGCAGTACTTC. Translation gives CASKDRQSYEQYF.